The 5 T cell receptor beta chains below all came from one sample that was sequenced in a study of T cell repertoires in cytomegalovirus infection. Their antigens are not known. TCRdb re-analysed the reads in MiXCR, keeping a single row per CDR3 protein. In the table there are approximately 730,000 distinct CDR3 sequences, just under 30% of which are singletons. The material sequenced was cultured CD8+ T cells from PBMCs, taken from culture after CMV antigen stimulation. These receptors all come from a human donor in good health (CMV status not recorded). Some clones in this sample may be carry-over from other donors' samples.

The V call is TRBV7-9, the J call TRBJ1-5; 10 bases are a match to TRBD1. CDR1 SEHNR and CDR2 FQNEAQ come from the germline V gene (reference sequence). V lost 5 bases to trimming and J lost 5 bases; unmatched junction nucleotides: 3. CDR3 length: 14 amino acids. CDR3 bases: TGTGCCAGCAGCACAGGGACAGGGGATCAGCCCCAGCATTTT. Translated: CASSTGTGDQPQHF.

The CDR3 coding sequence is TGTGCCAGCAACCTGCGGGGAAGAACCTACAATGAGCAGTTCTTC. This gives the protein CASNLRGRTYNEQFF. The chain has TRBV27 and TRBJ2-1; D is possibly TRBD2 (6 bases). Trimming cost V 7 bases and J 2 bases, with 15 bases left between them. The germline gives CDR1 MNHEY, CDR2 SMNVEV (reference sequence). The CDR3 extends over 15 amino acids.

This clonotype was found a few times. This chain links TRBV4-3 with TRBJ1-6; D not resolved. This CDR3 has 15 amino acids. The V end lost 1 base, the J end lost 9 bases, and 13 bases lay between the germline ends. CDR1 LGHNA and CDR2 YSLEER come from the germline V gene. CDR3: CASSQARTPSSPLHF. CDR3 bases: TGCGCCAGCAGCCAAGCGAGGACGCCAAGTTCACCCCTCCACTTT.

The rearrangement uses TRBV6-6 and TRBJ1-2; no firm D call. Trimming took 2 bases from V and 6 from J, leaving 13 bases between them. Germline CDR1 MNHNY, CDR2 SVGAGI (reference sequence). The CDR3 is made up of 14 amino acids. The CDR3 nucleotides read TGTGCCAGCAGTTACGATTACACCGCCCATGGCTACACCTTC. Protein: CASSYDYTAHGYTF.

This clonotype appeared a few times. This chain uses TRBV4-1 with TRBJ1-1, with D perhaps TRBD1 (5 bases). From germline, CDR1 is MGHRA and CDR2 YSYEKL. V was clipped by 0 bases and J by 0 bases, with 14 bases between them. The CDR3 loop spans 17 amino acids. CDR3: CASSQEIIGHLNTEAFF. CDR3 nucleotide sequence: TGCGCCAGCAGCCAAGAGATCATCGGACACCTGAACACTGAAGCTTTCTTT.